The entry below gives a single TCR beta chain sequence along with its context. PCR employed 60 Vbeta and 13 Jbeta primers. Data came from immunoSEQ multiplex PCR; TCRdb stores just in-frame clones and leaves some out. The sample holds more than 140,000 clones, over 60% seen once. These data belong to a study of cytomegalovirus exposure and HLA in healthy donors. Study-level background: From HLA-typed donors, an early data release held about 85 million unique TCRs.

CDR3 length equals 12 residues. Looked up from germline, CDR1 is MGHRA and CDR2 is YSYEKL. The V segment lost 5 bases and the J segment 8 bases; nucleotides outside the gene matches: 4. This TCR was sampled from a young woman in good health and CMV-seropositive. Input material: PBMCs. This chain joins TRBV4-1 and TRBJ1-2; 8 bases align to TRBD1. CDR3 protein: CASSATGDGYTF. As DNA, the CDR3 is TGCGCCAGCAGCGCGACAGGGGACGGCTACACCTTC.